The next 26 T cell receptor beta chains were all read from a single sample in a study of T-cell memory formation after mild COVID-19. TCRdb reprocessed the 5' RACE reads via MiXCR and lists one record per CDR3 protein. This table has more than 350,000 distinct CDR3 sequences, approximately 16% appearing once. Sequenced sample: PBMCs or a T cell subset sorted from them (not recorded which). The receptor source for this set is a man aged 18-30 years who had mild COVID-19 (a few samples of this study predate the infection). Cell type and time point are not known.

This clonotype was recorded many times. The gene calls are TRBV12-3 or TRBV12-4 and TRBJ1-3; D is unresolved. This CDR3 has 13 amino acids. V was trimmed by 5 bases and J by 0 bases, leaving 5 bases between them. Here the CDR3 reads CASSPSSGNTIYF. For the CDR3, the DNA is TGTGCCAGCAGTCCTAGCTCTGGAAACACCATATATTTT.

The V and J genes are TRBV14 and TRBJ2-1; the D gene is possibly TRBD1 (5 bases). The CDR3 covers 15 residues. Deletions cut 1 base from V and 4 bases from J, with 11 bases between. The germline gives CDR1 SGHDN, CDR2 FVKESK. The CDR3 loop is CASSQGVTAYNEQFF. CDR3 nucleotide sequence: TGTGCCAGCAGCCAAGGAGTGACAGCTTACAATGAGCAGTTCTTC.

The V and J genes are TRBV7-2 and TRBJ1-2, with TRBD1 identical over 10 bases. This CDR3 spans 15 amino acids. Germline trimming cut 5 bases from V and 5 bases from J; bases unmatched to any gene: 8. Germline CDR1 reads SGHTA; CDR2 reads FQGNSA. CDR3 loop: CASSPWTGGTYGYTF. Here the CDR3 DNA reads TGTGCCAGCAGCCCTTGGACAGGGGGGACTTATGGCTACACCTTC. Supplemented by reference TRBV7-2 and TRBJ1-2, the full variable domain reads GAGVSQSPSNKVTEKGKDVELRCDPISGHTALYWYRQSLGQGLEFLIYFQGNSAPDKSGLPSDRFSAERTGGSVSTLTIQRTQQEDSAVYLCASSPWTGGTYGYTFGSGTRLTVV.

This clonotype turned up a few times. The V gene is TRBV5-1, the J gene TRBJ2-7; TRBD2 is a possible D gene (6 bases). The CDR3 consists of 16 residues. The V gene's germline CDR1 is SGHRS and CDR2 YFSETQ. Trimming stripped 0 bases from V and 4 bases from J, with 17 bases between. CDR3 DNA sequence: TGCGCCAGCAGCTTGGAGGGAGGTTGGGTTGGGTACGAGCAGTACTTC. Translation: CASSLEGGWVGYEQYF.

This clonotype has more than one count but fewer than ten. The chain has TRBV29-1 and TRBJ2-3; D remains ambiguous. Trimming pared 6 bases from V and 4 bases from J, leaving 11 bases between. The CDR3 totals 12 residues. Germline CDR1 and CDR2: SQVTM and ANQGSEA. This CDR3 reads CSVSTAADTQYF. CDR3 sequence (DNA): TGCAGCGTCTCGACTGCAGCAGATACGCAGTATTTT.

Here the CDR3 reads CASSQDGGTYEQYF. In nucleotides, the CDR3 is TGTGCCAGCAGCCAAGATGGTGGGACCTACGAGCAGTACTTC. The chain employs TRBV4-2 and TRBJ2-7; D remains unclear. Germline CDR1 LGHNA, CDR2 YNFKEQ. This CDR3 region has 14 residues. V shed 0 bases and J shed 2 bases, with 8 bases lying between them.

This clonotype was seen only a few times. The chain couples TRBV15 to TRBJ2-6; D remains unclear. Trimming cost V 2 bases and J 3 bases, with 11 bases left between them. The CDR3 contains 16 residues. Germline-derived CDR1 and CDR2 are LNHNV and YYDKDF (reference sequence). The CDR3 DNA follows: TGTGCCACCAGCAGAAAGACGAGAAGTGGGGCCAACGTCCTGACTTTC. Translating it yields CATSRKTRSGANVLTF.

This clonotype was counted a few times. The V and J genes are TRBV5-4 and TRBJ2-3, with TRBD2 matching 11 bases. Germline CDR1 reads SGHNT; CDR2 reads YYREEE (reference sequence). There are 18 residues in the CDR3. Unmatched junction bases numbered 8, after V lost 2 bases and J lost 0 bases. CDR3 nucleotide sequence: TGTGCCAGCAGCTTCGTTCGGTTAGCGGGGGGGAGCACAGATACGCAGTATTTT. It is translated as CASSFVRLAGGSTDTQYF.

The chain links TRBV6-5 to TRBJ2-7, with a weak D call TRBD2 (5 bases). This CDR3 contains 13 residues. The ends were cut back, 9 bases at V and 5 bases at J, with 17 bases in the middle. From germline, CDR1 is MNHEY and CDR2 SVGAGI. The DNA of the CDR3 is TGTGCCAGTCGTCCGGCGGGCTCGAACGAGCAGTACTTC. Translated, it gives CASRPAGSNEQYF.

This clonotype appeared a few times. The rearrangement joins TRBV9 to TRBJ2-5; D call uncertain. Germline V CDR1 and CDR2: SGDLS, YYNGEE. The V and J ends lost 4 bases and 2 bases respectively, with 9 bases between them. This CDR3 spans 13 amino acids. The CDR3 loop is CASSPSTQETQYF. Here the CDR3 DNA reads TGTGCCAGCAGCCCCTCAACTCAAGAGACCCAGTACTTC.

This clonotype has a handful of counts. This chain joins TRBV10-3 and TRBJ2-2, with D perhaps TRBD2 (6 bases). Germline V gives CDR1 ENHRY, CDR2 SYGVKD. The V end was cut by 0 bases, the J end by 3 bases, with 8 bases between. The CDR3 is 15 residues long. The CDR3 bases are TGTGCCATCAGTGAGTCGGCGGGATACACCGGGGAGCTGTTTTTT. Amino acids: CAISESAGYTGELFF.

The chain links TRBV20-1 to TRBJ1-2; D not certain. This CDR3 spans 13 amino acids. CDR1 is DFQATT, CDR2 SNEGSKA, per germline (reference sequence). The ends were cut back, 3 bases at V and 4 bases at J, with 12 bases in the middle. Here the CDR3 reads CSASIPDRYGYTF. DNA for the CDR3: TGCAGTGCTAGCATCCCGGATCGCTATGGCTACACCTTC.

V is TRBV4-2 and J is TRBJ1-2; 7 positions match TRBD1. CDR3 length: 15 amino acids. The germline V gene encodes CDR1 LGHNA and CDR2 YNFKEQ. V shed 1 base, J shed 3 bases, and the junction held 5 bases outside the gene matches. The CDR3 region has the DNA TGTGCCAGCAGCCAAGGACAGGGAGGGGACTATGGCTACACCTTC. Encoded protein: CASSQGQGGDYGYTF.

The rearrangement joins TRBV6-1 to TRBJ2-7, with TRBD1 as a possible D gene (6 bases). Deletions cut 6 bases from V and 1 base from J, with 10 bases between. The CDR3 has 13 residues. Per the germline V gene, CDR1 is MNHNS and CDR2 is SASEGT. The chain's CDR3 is CASREQGSYEQYV. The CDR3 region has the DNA TGTGCCAGCAGGGAACAGGGATCCTACGAGCAGTACGTC.

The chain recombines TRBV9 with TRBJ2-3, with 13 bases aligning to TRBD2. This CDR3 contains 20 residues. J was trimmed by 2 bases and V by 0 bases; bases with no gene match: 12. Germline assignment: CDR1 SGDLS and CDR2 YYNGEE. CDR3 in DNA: TGTGCCAGCAGCGTAGGCCCCCCCACTAGCGGGGGGGCGACCACAGATACGCAGTATTTT. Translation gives CASSVGPPTSGGATTDTQYF.

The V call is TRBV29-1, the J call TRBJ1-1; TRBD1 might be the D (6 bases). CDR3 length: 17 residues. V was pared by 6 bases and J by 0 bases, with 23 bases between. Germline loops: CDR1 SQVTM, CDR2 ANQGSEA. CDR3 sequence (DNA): TGCAGCGTGAATTTTCACAGGGTGGGGGCGATGAACACTGAAGCTTTCTTT. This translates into CSVNFHRVGAMNTEAFF.

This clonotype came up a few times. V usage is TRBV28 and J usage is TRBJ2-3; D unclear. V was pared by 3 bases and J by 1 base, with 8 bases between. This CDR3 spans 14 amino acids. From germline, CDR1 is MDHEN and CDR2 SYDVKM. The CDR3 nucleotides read TGTGCCAGCAGTTTTCTTTCGGGCACAGATACGCAGTATTTT. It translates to CASSFLSGTDTQYF.

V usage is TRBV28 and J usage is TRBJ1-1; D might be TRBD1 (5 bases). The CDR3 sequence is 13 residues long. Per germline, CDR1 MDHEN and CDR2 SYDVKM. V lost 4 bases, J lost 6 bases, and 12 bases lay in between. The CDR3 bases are TGTGCCAGCAGTTCATGGGGCAACGCTGAAGCTTTCTTT. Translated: CASSSWGNAEAFF.

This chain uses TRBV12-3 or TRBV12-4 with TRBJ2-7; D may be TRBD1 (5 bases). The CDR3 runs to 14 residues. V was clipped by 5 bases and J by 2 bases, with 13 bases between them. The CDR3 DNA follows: TGTGCCAGCAGTGCTTATGGGGCGGCCTACGAGCAGTACTTC. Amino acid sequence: CASSAYGAAYEQYF.

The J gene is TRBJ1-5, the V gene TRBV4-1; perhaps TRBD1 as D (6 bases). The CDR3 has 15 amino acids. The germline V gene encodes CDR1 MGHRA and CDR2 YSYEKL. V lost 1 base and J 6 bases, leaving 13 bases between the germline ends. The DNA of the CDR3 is TGCGCCAGCAGCCAAGGGCCGGGGGCCATTCAGCCCCAGCATTTT. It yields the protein CASSQGPGAIQPQHF.

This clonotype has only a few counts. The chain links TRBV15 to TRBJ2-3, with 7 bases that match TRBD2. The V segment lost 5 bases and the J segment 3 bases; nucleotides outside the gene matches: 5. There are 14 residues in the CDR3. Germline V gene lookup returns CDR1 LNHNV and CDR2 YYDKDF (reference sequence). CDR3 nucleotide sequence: TGTGCCACCAGCCCGGGACTACCGACAGATACGCAGTATTTT. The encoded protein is CATSPGLPTDTQYF.

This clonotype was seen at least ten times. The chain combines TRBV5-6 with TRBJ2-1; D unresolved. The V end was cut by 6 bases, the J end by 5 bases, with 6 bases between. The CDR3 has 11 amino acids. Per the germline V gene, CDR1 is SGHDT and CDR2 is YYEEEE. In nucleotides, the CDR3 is TGTGCCAGCACCAAGAACAATGAGCAGTTCTTC. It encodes CASTKNNEQFF.

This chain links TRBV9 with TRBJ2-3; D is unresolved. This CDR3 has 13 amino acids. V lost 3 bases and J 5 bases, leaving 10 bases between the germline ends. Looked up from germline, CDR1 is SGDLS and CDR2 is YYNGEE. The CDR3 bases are TGTGCCAGCAGCGACCCCGGGCTAGATACGCAGTATTTT. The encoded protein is CASSDPGLDTQYF.

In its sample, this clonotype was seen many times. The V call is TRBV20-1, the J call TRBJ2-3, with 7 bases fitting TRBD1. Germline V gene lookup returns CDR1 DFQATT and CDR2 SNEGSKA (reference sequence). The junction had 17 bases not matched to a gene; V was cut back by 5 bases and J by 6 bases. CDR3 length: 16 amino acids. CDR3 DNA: TGCAGTGCTCCTCTCAAGACAGGGACCACACAGGATACGCAGTATTTT. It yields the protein CSAPLKTGTTQDTQYF.

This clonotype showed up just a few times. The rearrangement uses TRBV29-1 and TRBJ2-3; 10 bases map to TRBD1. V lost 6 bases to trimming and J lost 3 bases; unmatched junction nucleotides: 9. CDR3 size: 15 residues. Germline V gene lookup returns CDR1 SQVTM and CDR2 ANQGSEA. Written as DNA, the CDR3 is TGCAGCGTGGGCCGACAGGGGGCGCGTACAGATACGCAGTATTTT. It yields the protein CSVGRQGARTDTQYF.

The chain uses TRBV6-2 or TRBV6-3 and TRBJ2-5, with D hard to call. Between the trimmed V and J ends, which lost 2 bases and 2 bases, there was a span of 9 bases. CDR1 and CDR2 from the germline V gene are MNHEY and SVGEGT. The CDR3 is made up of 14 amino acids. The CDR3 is CASSYSQNQETQYF. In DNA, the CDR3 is TGTGCCAGCAGTTACAGCCAGAATCAAGAGACCCAGTACTTC.